These 17 T cell receptor beta chains originate from one sample sequenced in a study of control samples from healthy donors and cancer patients. Here immunoSEQ multiplex PCR was the method, and the copy in TCRdb shows in-frame clones only, minus some. The table lists about 55,000 clones, nearly 90% of them singletons. The sequenced sample was blood. The receptors here all came from a man in his fifties in good health.

The chain is built from TRBV7-9 and TRBJ2-3; D remains unclear. This CDR3 is 13 amino acids long. The germline V and J ends were trimmed by 5 bases and 0 bases, with 6 bases remaining between them. Germline CDR1 SEHNR, CDR2 FQNEAQ (reference sequence). CDR3 loop: CASSPPSTDTQYF. The CDR3, as DNA: TGTGCCAGCAGCCCCCCTAGCACAGATACGCAGTATTTT.

This clone was recorded only once. V is TRBV19 and J is TRBJ2-1, with 9 bases fitting TRBD1. CDR1 and CDR2 from the germline V gene are LNHDA and SQIVND (reference sequence). This CDR3 region has 16 residues. The V gene end was trimmed by 6 bases and the J gene end by 5 bases; junction bases not matched to a gene: 11. The CDR3 DNA reads as TGTGCCAGTAGGACTGGAACGGGACAGGGCCACAATGAGCAGTTCTTC. This codes for CASRTGTGQGHNEQFF.

In the case of this clone: Different DNA sequences within this sample yield the same CDR3. The chain joins TRBV7-9 to TRBJ1-5; TRBD1 matches at 9 bases. The ends lost 3 bases at V and 1 base at J; junction bases unmatched: 7. Looked up from germline, CDR1 is SEHNR and CDR2 is FQNEAQ (reference sequence). There are 17 residues in the CDR3. The CDR3 is CASSLGTGSDSNQPQHF. CDR3 bases: TGTGCCAGCAGCTTGGGGACAGGGTCAGACAGCAATCAGCCCCAGCATTTT.

The chain combines TRBV29-1 with TRBJ2-7; no reliable D call. The germline V gene encodes CDR1 SQVTM and CDR2 ANQGSEA. This CDR3 is built from 10 residues. Trimming took 1 base from V and 7 from J, leaving 5 bases between them. The CDR3 DNA follows: TGCAGCGTTGAAGTCTGTGAGCAGTACTTC. Encoded protein: CSVEVCEQYF.

The gene calls are TRBV11-1 and TRBJ2-1, with TRBD2 identical over 13 bases. The germline gives CDR1 SGHAT, CDR2 FQDESV (reference sequence). The CDR3 totals 15 residues. The V gene end was trimmed by 6 bases and the J gene end by 2 bases; junction bases not matched to a gene: 1. The CDR3 protein is CASRGTSGTYNEQFF. The CDR3 DNA is TGTGCCAGCAGGGGGACTAGCGGGACCTACAATGAGCAGTTCTTC.

This rearrangement joins TRBV2 to TRBJ1-2; TRBD1 is a possible D gene (5 bases). Looked up from germline, CDR1 is SNHLY and CDR2 is FYNNEI. The CDR3 has 12 residues. V lost 2 bases, J lost 7 bases, and 8 bases lay in between. The CDR3 sequence: CASSEIGGGYTF. The CDR3 region has the DNA TGTGCCAGCAGTGAAATTGGGGGTGGCTACACCTTC.

CDR3 bases: TGTGCCAGCAGCCAAGGGGCTAGCGGGAAAACCGGGGAGCTGTTTTTT. Its protein product is CASSQGASGKTGELFF. The chain combines TRBV3-1 (or the pseudogene TRBV3-2) with TRBJ2-2; 9 bases are shared with TRBD2. The CDR3 totals 16 residues. Germline V gives CDR1 LGHDT, CDR2 YNNKEL (reference sequence). V dropped 1 base and J dropped 5; count of bases not matched to a gene: 5.

CDR3 loop: CASSQEPGELFF. In DNA form, the CDR3 reads TGTGCCAGCAGCCAGGAGCCCGGGGAGCTGTTTTTT. J is TRBJ2-2 and V is TRBV7-2; D is unclear. The V end lost 5 bases, the J end lost 6 bases, and 7 bases lay between the germline ends. This CDR3 spans 12 amino acids. Germline V CDR1 and CDR2: SGHTA, FQGNSA.

V is TRBV19 and J is TRBJ2-1; 8 bases line up with TRBD2. Trimming cost V 5 bases and J 1 base; bases outside gene matches: 4. Germline CDR1 reads LNHDA; CDR2 reads SQIVND (reference sequence). The CDR3 is 15 amino acids. CDR3 amino acids: CASSWSGSSYNEQFF. The CDR3 DNA is TGTGCCAGTAGTTGGAGCGGGAGTTCCTACAATGAGCAGTTCTTC.

The V call is TRBV14, the J call TRBJ2-3; 10 nucleotides line up with TRBD2. V was clipped by 1 base and J by 4 bases; unmatched bases: 5. The CDR3 has 16 residues. In germline, CDR1 is SGHDN, CDR2 FVKESK. The CDR3 DNA reads TGTGCCAGCAGCCAAGGCCGACTAGCGGGTGCAGATACGCAGTATTTT. Translation: CASSQGRLAGADTQYF.

The chain employs TRBV2 and TRBJ2-2; 9 bases are a match to TRBD2. The V segment lost 2 bases and the J segment 4 bases; nucleotides outside the gene matches: 14. The germline V gene encodes CDR1 SNHLY and CDR2 FYNNEI. CDR3 length equals 19 residues. The CDR3 here is CASSEWLAGRERGTGELFF. The CDR3 nucleotides read TGTGCCAGCAGTGAATGGCTAGCGGGAAGGGAGCGGGGCACCGGGGAGCTGTTTTTT.

The rearrangement links TRBV28 to TRBJ2-2; no clear D. The CDR3 runs to 13 residues. Germline CDR1 and CDR2: MDHEN and SYDVKM. The V end lost 5 bases, the J end lost 5 bases, and 9 bases lay between the germline ends. The CDR3 region is CASSPADTGELFF. DNA for the CDR3: TGTGCCAGCAGTCCCGCGGATACCGGGGAGCTGTTTTTT.

This chain connects TRBV19 to TRBJ2-1; possible D gene TRBD1, 6 bases. Deletions cut 6 bases from V and 1 base from J, with 10 bases between. Per the germline V gene, CDR1 is LNHDA and CDR2 is SQIVND (reference sequence). The CDR3 length is 14 residues. CDR3 sequence reads: CASSHRVSYNEQFF. Here the CDR3 DNA reads TGTGCCAGTAGCCACAGGGTTTCCTACAATGAGCAGTTCTTC.

This rearrangement joins TRBV28 to TRBJ2-7, with unresolved D. In germline, CDR1 is MDHEN, CDR2 SYDVKM. This CDR3 spans 16 amino acids. The V end lost 4 bases, the J end lost 1 base, and 17 bases lay between the germline ends. The CDR3 DNA reads as TGTGCCAGCAGTTCTGACGTTGCGGCGTATTCCTACGAGCAGTACTTC. This encodes CASSSDVAAYSYEQYF.

This chain connects TRBV13 to TRBJ2-3; 7 bases align to TRBD2. There are 16 residues in the CDR3. V lost 2 bases and J lost 4; bases outside the gene matches: 9. In germline, CDR1 is PRHDT, CDR2 FYEKMQ (reference sequence). The CDR3 protein is CASSLRLAGVADTQYF. For the CDR3, the DNA is TGTGCCAGCAGCTTAAGACTAGCCGGTGTGGCAGATACGCAGTATTTT.

The CDR3 coding sequence is TGTGCCAGCACCTACCGACAGGAGGGAAGCGAGCAGTACTTC. Translated: CASTYRQEGSEQYF. The chain uses TRBV6-6 and TRBJ2-7; the D call may be TRBD1 or TRBD2 (6 bases each). The V gene's germline CDR1 is MNHNY and CDR2 SVGAGI (reference sequence). This CDR3 spans 14 amino acids. V was cut by 7 bases and J by 6 bases, with 19 bases left in between.

The gene calls are TRBV7-9 and TRBJ1-1, with D uncertain. V was trimmed by 5 bases and J by 3 bases, leaving 7 bases between them. Germline V CDR1 and CDR2: SEHNR, FQNEAQ (reference sequence). This CDR3 is built from 12 residues. The CDR3 spells CASSPRYTEAFF. The CDR3 DNA sequence: TGTGCCAGCAGCCCCAGGTACACTGAAGCTTTCTTT.